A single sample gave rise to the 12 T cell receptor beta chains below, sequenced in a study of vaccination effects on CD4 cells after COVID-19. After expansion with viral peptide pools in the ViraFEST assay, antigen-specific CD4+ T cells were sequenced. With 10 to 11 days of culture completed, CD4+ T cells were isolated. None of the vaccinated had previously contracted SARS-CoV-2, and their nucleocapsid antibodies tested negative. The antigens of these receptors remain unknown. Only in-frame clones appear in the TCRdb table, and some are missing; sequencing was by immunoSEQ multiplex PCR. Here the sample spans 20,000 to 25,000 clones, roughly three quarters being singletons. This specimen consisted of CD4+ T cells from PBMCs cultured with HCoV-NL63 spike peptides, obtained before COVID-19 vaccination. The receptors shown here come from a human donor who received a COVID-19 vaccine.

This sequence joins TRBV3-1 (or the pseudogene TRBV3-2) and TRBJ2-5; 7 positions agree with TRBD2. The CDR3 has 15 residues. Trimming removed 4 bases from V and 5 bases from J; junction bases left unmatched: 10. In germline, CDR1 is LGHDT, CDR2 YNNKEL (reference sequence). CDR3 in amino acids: CASSPRLAGSETQYF. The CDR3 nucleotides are TGTGCCAGCAGCCCTCGACTAGCAGGGTCGGAGACCCAGTACTTC.

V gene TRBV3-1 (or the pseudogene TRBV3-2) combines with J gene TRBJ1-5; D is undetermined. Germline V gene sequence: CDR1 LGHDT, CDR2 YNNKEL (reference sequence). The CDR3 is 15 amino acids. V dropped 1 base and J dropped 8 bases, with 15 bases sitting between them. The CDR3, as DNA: TGTGCCAGCAGCCAAGGAGAGTCTGCGAGGGAGCCCCAGCATTTT. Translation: CASSQGESAREPQHF.

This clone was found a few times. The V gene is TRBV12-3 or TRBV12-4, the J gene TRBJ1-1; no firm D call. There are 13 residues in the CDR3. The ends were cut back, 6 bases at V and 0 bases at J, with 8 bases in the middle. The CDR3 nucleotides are TGTGCCAGCAGAGGTCAAATGAACACTGAAGCTTTCTTT. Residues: CASRGQMNTEAFF.

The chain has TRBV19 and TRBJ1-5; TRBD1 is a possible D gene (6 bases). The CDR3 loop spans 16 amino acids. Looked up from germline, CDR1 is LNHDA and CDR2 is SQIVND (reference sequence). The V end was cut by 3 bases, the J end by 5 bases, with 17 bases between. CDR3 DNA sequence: TGTGCCAGTAGTATTTCCGGGCCGGGGGGCTATCAGCCCCAGCATTTT. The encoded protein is CASSISGPGGYQPQHF.

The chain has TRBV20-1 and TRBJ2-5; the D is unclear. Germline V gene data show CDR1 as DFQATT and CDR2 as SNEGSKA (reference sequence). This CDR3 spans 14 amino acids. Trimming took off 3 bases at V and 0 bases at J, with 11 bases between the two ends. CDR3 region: CSASLAGYQETQYF. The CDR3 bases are TGCAGTGCTAGTTTGGCTGGGTACCAAGAGACCCAGTACTTC.

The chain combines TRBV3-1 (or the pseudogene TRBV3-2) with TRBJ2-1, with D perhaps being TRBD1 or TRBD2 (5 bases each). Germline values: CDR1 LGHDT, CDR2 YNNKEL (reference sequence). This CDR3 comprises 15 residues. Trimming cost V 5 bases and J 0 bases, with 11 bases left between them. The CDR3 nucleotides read TGTGCCAGCAGCAAACGGGACGGCTCCTACAATGAGCAGTTCTTC. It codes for CASSKRDGSYNEQFF.

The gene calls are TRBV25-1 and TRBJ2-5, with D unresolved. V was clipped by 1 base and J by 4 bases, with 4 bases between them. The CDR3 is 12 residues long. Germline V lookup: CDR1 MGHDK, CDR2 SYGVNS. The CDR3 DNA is TGTGCCAGCAGTGAATTAGGAGAGACCCAGTACTTC. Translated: CASSELGETQYF.

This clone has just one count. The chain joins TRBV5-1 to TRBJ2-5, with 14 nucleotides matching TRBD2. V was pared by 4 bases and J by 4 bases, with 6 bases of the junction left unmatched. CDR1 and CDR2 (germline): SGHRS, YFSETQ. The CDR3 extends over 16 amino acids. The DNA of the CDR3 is TGCGCCAGCAGCGGGGGGGGACTAGCGGGAGCAGAGACCCAGTACTTC. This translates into CASSGGGLAGAETQYF.

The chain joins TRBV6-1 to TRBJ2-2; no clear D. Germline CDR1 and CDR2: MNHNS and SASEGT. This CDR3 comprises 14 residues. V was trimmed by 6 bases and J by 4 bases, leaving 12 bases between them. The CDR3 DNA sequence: TGTGCCAGCAGATTCGCCGAGCCCACCGGGGAGCTGTTTTTT. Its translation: CASRFAEPTGELFF.

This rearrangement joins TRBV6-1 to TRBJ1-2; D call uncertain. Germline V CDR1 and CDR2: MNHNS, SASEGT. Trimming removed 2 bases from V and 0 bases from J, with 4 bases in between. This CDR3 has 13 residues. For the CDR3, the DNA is TGTGCCAGCAGTGAAACAGCTAACTATGGCTACACCTTC. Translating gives CASSETANYGYTF.

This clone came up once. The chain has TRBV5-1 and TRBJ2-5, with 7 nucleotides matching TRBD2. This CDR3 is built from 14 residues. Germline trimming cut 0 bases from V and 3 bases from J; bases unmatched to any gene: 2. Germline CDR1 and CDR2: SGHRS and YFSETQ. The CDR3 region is CASSLAREKETQYF. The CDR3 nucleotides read TGCGCCAGCAGCTTGGCGCGGGAGAAAGAGACCCAGTACTTC.

CDR3 sequence (DNA): TGTGCCAGTAGTGCCCAGGGACCACGCCGTTATGGCTACACCTTC. Translated: CASSAQGPRRYGYTF. The rearrangement links TRBV19 to TRBJ1-2; tentatively, D is TRBD1 (5 bases). This CDR3 region has 15 residues. The ends were cut back, 5 bases at V and 5 bases at J, with 18 bases in the middle. CDR1 and CDR2 from the germline V gene are LNHDA and SQIVND (reference sequence).